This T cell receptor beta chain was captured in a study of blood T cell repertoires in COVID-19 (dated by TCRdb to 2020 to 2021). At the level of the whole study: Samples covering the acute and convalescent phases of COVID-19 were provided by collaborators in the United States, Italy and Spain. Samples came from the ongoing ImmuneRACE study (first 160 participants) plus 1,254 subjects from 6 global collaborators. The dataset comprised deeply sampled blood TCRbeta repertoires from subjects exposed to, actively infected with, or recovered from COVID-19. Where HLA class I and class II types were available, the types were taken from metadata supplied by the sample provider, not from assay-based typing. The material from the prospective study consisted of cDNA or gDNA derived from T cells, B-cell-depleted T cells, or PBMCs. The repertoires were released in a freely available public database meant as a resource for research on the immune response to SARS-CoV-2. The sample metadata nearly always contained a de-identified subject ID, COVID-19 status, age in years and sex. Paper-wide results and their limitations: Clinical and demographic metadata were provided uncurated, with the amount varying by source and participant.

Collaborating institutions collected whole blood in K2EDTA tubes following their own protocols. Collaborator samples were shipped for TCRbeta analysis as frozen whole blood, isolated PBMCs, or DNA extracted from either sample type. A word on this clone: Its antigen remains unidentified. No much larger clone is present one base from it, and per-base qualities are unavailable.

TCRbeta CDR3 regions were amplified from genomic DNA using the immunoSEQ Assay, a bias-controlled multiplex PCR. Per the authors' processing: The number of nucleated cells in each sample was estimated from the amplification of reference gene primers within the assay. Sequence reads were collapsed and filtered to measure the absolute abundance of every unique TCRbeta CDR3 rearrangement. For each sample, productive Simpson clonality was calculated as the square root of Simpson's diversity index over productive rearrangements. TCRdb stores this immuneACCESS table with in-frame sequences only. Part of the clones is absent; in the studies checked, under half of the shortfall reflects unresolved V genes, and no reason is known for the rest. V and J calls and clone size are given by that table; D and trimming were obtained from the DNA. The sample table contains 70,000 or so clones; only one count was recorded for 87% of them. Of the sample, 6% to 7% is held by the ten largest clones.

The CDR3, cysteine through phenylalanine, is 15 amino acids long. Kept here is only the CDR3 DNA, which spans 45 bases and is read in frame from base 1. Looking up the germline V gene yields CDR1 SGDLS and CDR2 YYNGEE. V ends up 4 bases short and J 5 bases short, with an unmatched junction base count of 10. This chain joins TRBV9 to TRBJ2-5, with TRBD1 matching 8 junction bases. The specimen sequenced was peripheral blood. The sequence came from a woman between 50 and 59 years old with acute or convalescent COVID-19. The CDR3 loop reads CASSIGTGGGETQYF. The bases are TGTGCCAGCAGCATAGGGACAGGAGGTGGGGAGACCCAGTACTTC.